This entry concerns a single TCR beta chain. Its antigen is undetermined. Other DNA variants within this sample encode the same CDR3. Time point here: cycle 4 day 1 (C4D1), after 6 weeks of nivolumab. Exposure to brentuximab vedotin varied, and each patient had relapsed following autologous stem cell transplantation. The study recorded best responses of complete response, partial response or progressive disease. These data originate in a study of PD-1 blockade in classical Hodgkin lymphoma. General study points: The baseline diversity of complete responders showed similarity to that of newly diagnosed patients. Why repertoires differed is undefined; disease activity or prior therapy possibly contributed. Exclusion was applied to patients who started nivolumab under 1 year after ASCT.

This CDR3 region has 13 residues. V lost 2 bases and J 1 base, leaving 5 bases between the germline ends. Germline CDR1 MNHNY, CDR2 SVGAGI (reference sequence). Generated by immunoSEQ multiplex PCR, the TCRdb table keeps only in-frame clones and is missing some. Of over 85,000 clones detected, approximately 90% appear once; the ten largest clones hold about 2.9%. The chain employs TRBV6-6 and TRBJ1-1; tentatively, D is TRBD1 (5 bases). This sequence was found in a human donor with classical Hodgkin lymphoma. The source was peripheral blood mononuclear cells (PBMCs), collected before the fourth cycle of nivolumab. CDR3 bases: TGTGCCAGCAGTTACAGGGGGAACACTGAAGCTTTCTTT. Translating it yields CASSYRGNTEAFF.